This T cell receptor (beta chain) was identified in a study of blood T cell repertoires in COVID-19. About the study: Samples came from the United States, Italy and Spain, spanning acute and convalescent COVID-19. Sources were T cells, B-cell-depleted T cells, or PBMCs; the material itself was cDNA or gDNA.

Germline values: CDR1 LNHDA, CDR2 SQIVND (reference sequence). Trimming took off 8 bases at V and 4 bases at J, with 11 bases between the two ends. This CDR3 contains 12 residues. Per the study methods: Amplification of reference gene primers provided the estimated nucleated cell counts. Assay used: immunoSEQ multiplex PCR; TCRdb lists only in-frame clones, some missing. V and J calls and clone size come straight from that table; D and trimming were deduced from the DNA. The sample yields approximately 500,000 clones, 80% to 90% seen once. V usage is TRBV19 and J usage is TRBJ1-1; D is unclear. This clonotype was sampled from a human donor in a cohort sampled during active COVID-19. Sequences were obtained from peripheral blood. CDR3 nucleotides: TGTGCCAGTGGGTGGGCCGGCACTGAAGCTTTCTTT. Protein product: CASGWAGTEAFF.